Presented here are 14 T cell receptor beta chains from one specimen sequenced in a study of T cells in tuberculosis. Time point given: new active TB diagnosis, blood taken before or within 7 days of starting treatment. The method was immunoSEQ multiplex PCR; TCRdb's version includes in-frame clones alone and lacks a portion of them. The profile shows approximately 30,000 clones, about 90% of them singletons. The input for sequencing was PBMCs, taken at tuberculosis diagnosis. These receptors were taken from an adult with tuberculosis.

This clone was recorded a few times. The rearrangement joins TRBV27 to TRBJ2-7; TRBD2 matches 7 bases. This CDR3 has 16 amino acids. Trimming took 8 bases from V and 0 from J; bases not matched to a gene: 13. CDR1 is MNHEY and CDR2 is SMNVEV in the germline V gene (reference sequence). This CDR3 reads CASLEKGGLHSYEQYF. The CDR3 DNA reads as TGTGCCAGCTTAGAAAAGGGAGGGCTCCACTCCTACGAGCAGTACTTC.

V usage is TRBV5-6 and J usage is TRBJ1-5; D is undetermined. Germline assignment: CDR1 SGHDT and CDR2 YYEEEE. There are 12 residues in the CDR3. The V end was cut by 0 bases, the J end by 6 bases, with 4 bases between. CDR3 DNA sequence: TGTGCCAGCAGCTTGGGGAGTCAGCCCCAGCATTTT. Protein product: CASSLGSQPQHF.

This clone was counted only a few times. This chain joins TRBV19 and TRBJ1-5, with a possible D match to TRBD1 (6 bases). Trimming removed 4 bases from V and 0 bases from J, with 10 bases in between. This CDR3 has 15 residues. In germline, CDR1 is LNHDA, CDR2 SQIVND (reference sequence). CDR3: CASSTTGFSNQPQHF. In DNA, the CDR3 is TGTGCCAGTAGTACAACAGGGTTTAGCAATCAGCCCCAGCATTTT. Drawing the rest from reference TRBV19 and TRBJ1-5, the complete variable domain is DGGITQSPKYLFRKEGQNVTLSCEQNLNHDAMYWYRQDPGQGLRLIYYSQIVNDFQKGDIAEGYSVSREKKESFPLTVTSAQKNPTAFYLCASSTTGFSNQPQHFGDGTRLSIL.

The chain combines TRBV28 with TRBJ1-1; 10 bases map to TRBD1. J gave up 4 bases and V 5 bases, and 4 bases lay outside the gene matches. Looked up from germline, CDR1 is MDHEN and CDR2 is SYDVKM. This CDR3 has 14 residues. The CDR3 sequence is CASSEWTGGTEAFF. CDR3 in DNA: TGTGCCAGCAGTGAGTGGACAGGGGGCACTGAAGCTTTCTTT.

This rearrangement joins TRBV9 to TRBJ1-1; D is unresolved. This CDR3 spans 13 amino acids. Trimming removed 4 bases from V and 3 bases from J, with 10 bases in between. The germline gives CDR1 SGDLS, CDR2 YYNGEE. The CDR3 here is CASSYSADTEAFF. The CDR3 coding sequence is TGTGCCAGCAGCTATAGCGCAGACACTGAAGCTTTCTTT.

The chain recombines TRBV9 with TRBJ2-1; TRBD2 is a possible D gene (6 bases). Germline CDR1 and CDR2: SGDLS and YYNGEE. V lost 0 bases to trimming and J lost 5 bases, with 12 bases between them. The CDR3 runs 15 residues. This chain's CDR3 is CASSVGSSDNNEQFF. The CDR3 DNA is TGTGCCAGCAGCGTAGGCTCTAGCGATAACAATGAGCAGTTCTTC.

Only one count was recorded for this clone. The CDR3 here is CASSLRGVPLHF. In DNA form, the CDR3 reads TGTGCCAGCAGTTTGCGGGGGGTCCCCCTCCACTTT. V and J are TRBV28 and TRBJ1-6; TRBD1 might be the D (5 bases). Between the trimmed V and J ends, which lost 3 bases and 13 bases, there was a span of 10 bases. The CDR3 consists of 12 residues. In germline, CDR1 is MDHEN, CDR2 SYDVKM.

The chain uses TRBV10-1 and TRBJ2-3; TRBD2 matches at 11 bases. Germline CDR1 reads WNHNN; CDR2 reads SYGVQD (reference sequence). The CDR3 has 15 residues. Trimming took 7 bases from V and 4 from J; bases not matched to a gene: 7. The CDR3 reads CASITSGRFPDTQYF. CDR3 nucleotides: TGCGCCAGCATCACTAGCGGGAGATTCCCAGATACGCAGTATTTT.

The chain joins TRBV2 to TRBJ2-1, with 9 bases that match TRBD1. The V segment lost 3 bases and the J segment 8 bases; nucleotides outside the gene matches: 5. Germline CDR1 and CDR2: SNHLY and FYNNEI. The CDR3 has 14 amino acids. The CDR3 protein is CASSDGQGRDEQFF. For the CDR3, the DNA is TGTGCCAGCAGTGACGGACAGGGGAGGGATGAGCAGTTCTTC.

The chain has TRBV19 and TRBJ2-3; 7 bases line up with TRBD2. Germline CDR1 and CDR2: LNHDA and SQIVND (reference sequence). Trimming cost V 0 bases and J 11 bases; bases outside gene matches: 11. This CDR3 contains 15 residues. The CDR3: CASSIEGSGPNEQYF. The CDR3 nucleotides are TGTGCCAGTAGTATAGAGGGTAGCGGGCCGAACGAGCAGTATTTT.

The genes are TRBV7-2 and TRBJ2-7; 12 bases are a match to TRBD2. CDR1 and CDR2 from the germline V gene are SGHTA and FQGNSA. Losses at the gene ends were 6 bases for V and 5 bases for J; bases not matched to a gene: 5. This CDR3 contains 14 residues. CDR3 nucleotides: TGTGCCAGCAGGAGGACTAGCGGGAACCACGAGCAGTACTTC. This sequence encodes CASRRTSGNHEQYF.

V usage is TRBV5-4 and J usage is TRBJ1-1; maybe TRBD1 (5 bases). Germline CDR1 and CDR2: SGHNT and YYREEE (reference sequence). V was trimmed by 0 bases and J by 7 bases, leaving 13 bases between them. CDR3 length: 14 amino acids. This CDR3 reads CASSLVGARIEAFF. CDR3 sequence (DNA): TGTGCCAGCAGCTTGGTAGGGGCGCGAATTGAAGCTTTCTTT.

This clone was observed once. This chain joins TRBV4-3 and TRBJ1-2, with a possible D match to TRBD1 (6 bases). V was shortened by 0 bases and J by 8 bases, with 16 bases between the two germline ends. CDR1 is LGHNA, CDR2 YSLEER, per germline. The CDR3 runs 15 residues. CDR3 amino acids: CASSQETGLPIGYTF. CDR3 DNA sequence: TGCGCCAGCAGCCAAGAGACAGGCCTTCCTATAGGCTACACCTTC.

The chain links TRBV4-1 to TRBJ2-7; D remains ambiguous. This CDR3 has 14 amino acids. V gave up 0 bases and J gave up 6 bases, with 12 bases separating them. Germline CDR1 MGHRA, CDR2 YSYEKL. DNA for the CDR3: TGCGCCAGCAGCCAAGAGACCACTACGGGCGAGCAGTACTTC. Its translation: CASSQETTTGEQYF.